This TCR beta chain originates from a study of blood T cell repertoires in COVID-19. Across the study: Acute-phase and convalescent COVID-19 samples originated in the United States, Italy and Spain.

Seattle cases were enrolled at active infection and followed longitudinally. This CDR3 contains 13 residues. The V end was cut by 3 bases, the J end by 5 bases, with 11 bases between. Germline V CDR1 and CDR2: SGHAT, FQNNGV. How the authors handled the data: Amplification with reference gene primers provided the estimates of nucleated cell counts. Here immunoSEQ multiplex PCR was the method, and the copy in TCRdb shows in-frame clones only, minus some. The V and J calls and clone size are taken from that table; D and trimming were inferred from the DNA. The table has approximately 500,000 clones, roughly nine tenths seen once.

This rearrangement joins TRBV11-2 to TRBJ2-7, with D possibly being TRBD1 (5 bases). Input material: peripheral blood. This clonotype was sampled from a man between 18 and 29 years old with COVID-19, enrolled during active disease. The CDR3 nucleotides read TGTGCCAGCAGCTTCCGACAGCTGAACGAGCAGTACTTC. Protein: CASSFRQLNEQYF. Looking up the rest from reference TRBV11-2 and TRBJ2-7 gives the full variable domain: EAGVAQSPRYKIIEKRQSVAFWCNPISGHATLYWYQQILGQGPKLLIQFQNNGVVDDSQLPKDRFSAERLKGVDSTLKIQPAKLEDSAVYLCASSFRQLNEQYFGPGTRLTVT.